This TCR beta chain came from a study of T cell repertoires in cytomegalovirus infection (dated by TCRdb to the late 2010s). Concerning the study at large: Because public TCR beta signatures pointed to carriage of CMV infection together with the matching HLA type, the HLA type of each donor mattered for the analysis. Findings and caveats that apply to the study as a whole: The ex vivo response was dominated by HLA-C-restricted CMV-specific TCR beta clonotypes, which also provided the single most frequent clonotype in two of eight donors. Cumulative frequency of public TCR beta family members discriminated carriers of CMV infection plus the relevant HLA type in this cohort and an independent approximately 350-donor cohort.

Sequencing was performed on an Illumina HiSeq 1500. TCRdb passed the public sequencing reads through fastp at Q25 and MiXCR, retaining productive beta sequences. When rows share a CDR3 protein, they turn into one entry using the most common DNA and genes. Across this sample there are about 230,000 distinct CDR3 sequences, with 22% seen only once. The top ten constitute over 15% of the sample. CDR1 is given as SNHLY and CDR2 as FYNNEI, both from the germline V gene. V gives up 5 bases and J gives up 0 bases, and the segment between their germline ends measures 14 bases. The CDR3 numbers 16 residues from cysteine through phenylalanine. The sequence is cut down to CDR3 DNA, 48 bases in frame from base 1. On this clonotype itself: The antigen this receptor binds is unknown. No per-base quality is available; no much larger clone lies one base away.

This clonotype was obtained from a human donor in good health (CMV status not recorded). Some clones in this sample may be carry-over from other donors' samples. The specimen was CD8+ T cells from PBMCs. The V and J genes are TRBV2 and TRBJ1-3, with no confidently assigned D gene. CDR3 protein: CASSLTTGSSGNTIYF. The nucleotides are TGTGCCAGCAGTCTTACGACGGGCAGCTCTGGAAACACCATATATTTT. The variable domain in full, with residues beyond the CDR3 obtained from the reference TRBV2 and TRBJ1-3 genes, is EPEVTQTPSHQVTQMGQEVILRCVPISNHLYFYWYRQILGQKVEFLVSFYNNEISEKSEIFDDQFSVERPDGSNFTLKIRSTKLEDSAMYFCASSLTTGSSGNTIYFGEGSWLTVV.